This T cell receptor beta chain was found in a study of regulatory dendritic cells for organ transplantation. As to this clone: Its antigen remains unknown.

Sorted subsets were CFSE-labeled and cultured roughly five days with allogeneic dendritic cells. Method: immunoSEQ multiplex PCR; TCRdb's copy keeps in-frame clones and lacks some. The sample contains about 4,200 clones, about 60% of which appear only once. This TCR was sampled from a human donor in good health. Sequenced: memory CD8+ T cells from blood cultured with regulatory dendritic cells. Subset of the sample: CD45RO+ memory T cells.

The CDR3 DNA follows: TGTGCCAGCGCTCGACAGGGTACCTACGAGCAGTACTTC. It codes for CASARQGTYEQYF. The V call is TRBV5-6, the J call TRBJ2-7; 7 nucleotides match TRBD1. Germline V CDR1 and CDR2: SGHDT, YYEEEE. The CDR3 covers 13 residues. The junction had 6 bases not matched to a gene; V was cut back by 7 bases and J by 2 bases.